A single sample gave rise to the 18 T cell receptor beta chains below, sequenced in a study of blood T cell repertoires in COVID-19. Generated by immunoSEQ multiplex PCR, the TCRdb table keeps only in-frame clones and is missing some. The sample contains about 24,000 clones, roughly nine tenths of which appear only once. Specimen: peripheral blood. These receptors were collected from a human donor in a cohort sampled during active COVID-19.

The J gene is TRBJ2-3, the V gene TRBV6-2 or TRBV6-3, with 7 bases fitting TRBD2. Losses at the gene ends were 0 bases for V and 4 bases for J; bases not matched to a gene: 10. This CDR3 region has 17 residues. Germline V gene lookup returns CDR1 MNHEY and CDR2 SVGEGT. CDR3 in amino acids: CASSYSAGDVDADTQYF. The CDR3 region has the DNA TGTGCCAGCAGTTACTCGGCGGGAGACGTCGACGCAGATACGCAGTATTTT.

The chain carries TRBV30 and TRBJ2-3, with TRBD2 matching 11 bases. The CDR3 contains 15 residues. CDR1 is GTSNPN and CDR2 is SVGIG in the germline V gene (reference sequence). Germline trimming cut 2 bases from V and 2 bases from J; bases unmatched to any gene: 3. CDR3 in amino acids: CAWSRLAGNTDTQYF. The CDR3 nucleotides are TGTGCCTGGAGTCGACTAGCGGGGAACACAGATACGCAGTATTTT.

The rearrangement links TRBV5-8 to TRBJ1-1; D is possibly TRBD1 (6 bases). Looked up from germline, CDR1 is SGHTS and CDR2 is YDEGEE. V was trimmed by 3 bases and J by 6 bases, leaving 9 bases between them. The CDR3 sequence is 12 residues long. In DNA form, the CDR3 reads TGTGCCAGCAGCTACCGACAGGCTGAAGCTTTCTTT. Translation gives CASSYRQAEAFF.

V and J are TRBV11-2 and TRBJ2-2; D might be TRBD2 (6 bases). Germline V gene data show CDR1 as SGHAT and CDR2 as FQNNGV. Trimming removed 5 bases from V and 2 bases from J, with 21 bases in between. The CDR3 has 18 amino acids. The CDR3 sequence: CASSISLARAINTGELFF. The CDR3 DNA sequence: TGTGCCAGCAGCATATCCCTAGCGCGAGCTATTAACACCGGGGAGCTGTTTTTT.

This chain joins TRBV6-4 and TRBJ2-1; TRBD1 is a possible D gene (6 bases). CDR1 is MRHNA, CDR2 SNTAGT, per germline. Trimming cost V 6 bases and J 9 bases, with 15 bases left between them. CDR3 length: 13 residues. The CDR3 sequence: CASRLQGWFEQFF. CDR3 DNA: TGTGCCAGCAGGCTACAGGGTTGGTTTGAGCAGTTCTTC.

The DNA for the CDR3 is TGTGCCAGTAGTTTCCAGGGGGTGGGAGAGACCCAGTACTTC. Its translation: CASSFQGVGETQYF. The chain has TRBV19 and TRBJ2-5, with 7 bases identical to TRBD1. V shed 5 bases and J 4 bases; nucleotides not matched to a gene: 7. Germline lookup yields CDR1 LNHDA and CDR2 SQIVND (reference sequence). The CDR3 extends over 14 amino acids.

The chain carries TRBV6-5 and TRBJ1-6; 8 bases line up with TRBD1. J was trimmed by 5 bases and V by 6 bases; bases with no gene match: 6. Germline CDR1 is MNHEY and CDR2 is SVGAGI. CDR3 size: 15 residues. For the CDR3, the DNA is TGTGCCAGCAGCCGACAGGGGTATGATAATTCACCCCTCCACTTT. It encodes CASSRQGYDNSPLHF.

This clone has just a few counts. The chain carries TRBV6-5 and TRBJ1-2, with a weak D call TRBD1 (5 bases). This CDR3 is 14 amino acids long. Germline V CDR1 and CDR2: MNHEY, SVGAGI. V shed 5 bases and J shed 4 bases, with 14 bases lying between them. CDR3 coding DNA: TGTGCCAGCAGTCCTCAGGGAGGGATCTATGGCTACACCTTC. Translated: CASSPQGGIYGYTF.

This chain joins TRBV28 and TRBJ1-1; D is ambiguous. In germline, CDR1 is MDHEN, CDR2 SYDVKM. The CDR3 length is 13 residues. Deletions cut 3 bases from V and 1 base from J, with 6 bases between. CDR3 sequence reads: CASSFEGNTEAFF. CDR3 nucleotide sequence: TGTGCCAGCAGTTTTGAGGGGAACACTGAAGCTTTCTTT.

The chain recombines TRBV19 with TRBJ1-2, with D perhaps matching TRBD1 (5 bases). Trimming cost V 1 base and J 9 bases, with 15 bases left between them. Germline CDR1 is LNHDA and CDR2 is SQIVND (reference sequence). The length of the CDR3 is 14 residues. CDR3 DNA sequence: TGTGCCAGTAGTATAGGCTCCAGGGAGGCGAGCTACACCTTC. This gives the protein CASSIGSREASYTF.

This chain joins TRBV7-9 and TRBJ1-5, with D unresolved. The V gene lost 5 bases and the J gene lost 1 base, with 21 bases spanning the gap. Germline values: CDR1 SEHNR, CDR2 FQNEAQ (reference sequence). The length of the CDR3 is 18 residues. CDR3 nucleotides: TGTGCCAGCAGCCCGACCGTGTTCACTGGGCCAAGCAATCAGCCCCAGCATTTT. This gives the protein CASSPTVFTGPSNQPQHF.

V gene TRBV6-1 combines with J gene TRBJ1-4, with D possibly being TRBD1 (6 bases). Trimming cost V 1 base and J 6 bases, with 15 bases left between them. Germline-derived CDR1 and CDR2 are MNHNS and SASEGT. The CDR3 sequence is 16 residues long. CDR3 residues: CASSEEAGGRHEKLFF. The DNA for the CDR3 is TGTGCCAGCAGTGAAGAGGCGGGGGGGCGTCATGAAAAACTGTTTTTT.

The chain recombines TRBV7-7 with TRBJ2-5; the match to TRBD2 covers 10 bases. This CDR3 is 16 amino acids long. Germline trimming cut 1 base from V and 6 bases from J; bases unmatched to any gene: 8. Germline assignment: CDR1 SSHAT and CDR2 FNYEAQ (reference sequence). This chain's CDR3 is CASSLGPSGGMQTQYF. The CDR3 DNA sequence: TGTGCCAGCAGCTTAGGGCCTAGCGGGGGAATGCAGACCCAGTACTTC.

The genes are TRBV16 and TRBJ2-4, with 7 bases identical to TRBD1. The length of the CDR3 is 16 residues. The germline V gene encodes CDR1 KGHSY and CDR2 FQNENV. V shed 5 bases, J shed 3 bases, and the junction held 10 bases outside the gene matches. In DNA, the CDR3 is TGTGCCAGCAGCGACGTAGACCGGGACAGCAAAAACATTCAGTACTTC. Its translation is CASSDVDRDSKNIQYF. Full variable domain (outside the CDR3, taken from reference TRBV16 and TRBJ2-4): GEEVAQTPKHLVRGEGQKAKLYCAPIKGHSYVFWYQQVLKNEFKFLISFQNENVFDETGMPKERFSAKCLPNSPCSLEIQATKLEDSAVYFCASSDVDRDSKNIQYFGAGTRLSVL.

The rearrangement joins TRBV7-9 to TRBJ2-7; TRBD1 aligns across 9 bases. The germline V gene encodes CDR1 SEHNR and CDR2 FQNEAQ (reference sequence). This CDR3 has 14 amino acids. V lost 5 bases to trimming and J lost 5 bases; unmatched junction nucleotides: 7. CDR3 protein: CASSVDRGSDEQYF. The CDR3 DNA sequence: TGTGCCAGCAGCGTGGACAGGGGATCCGACGAGCAGTACTTC. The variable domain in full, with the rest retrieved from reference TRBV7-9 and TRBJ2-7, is DTGVSQNPRHKITKRGQNVTFRCDPISEHNRLYWYRQTLGQGPEFLTYFQNEAQLEKSRLLSDRFSAERPKGSFSTLEIQRTEQGDSAMYLCASSVDRGSDEQYFGPGTRLTVT.

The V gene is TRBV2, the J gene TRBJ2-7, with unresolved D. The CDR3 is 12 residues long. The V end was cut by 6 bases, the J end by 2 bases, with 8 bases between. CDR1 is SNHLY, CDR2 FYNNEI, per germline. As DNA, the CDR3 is TGTGCCAGCAGATCCGTTACCTACGAGCAGTACTTC. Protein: CASRSVTYEQYF. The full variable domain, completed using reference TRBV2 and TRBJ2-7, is EPEVTQTPSHQVTQMGQEVILRCVPISNHLYFYWYRQILGQKVEFLVSFYNNEISEKSEIFDDQFSVERPDGSNFTLKIRSTKLEDSAMYFCASRSVTYEQYFGPGTRLTVT.

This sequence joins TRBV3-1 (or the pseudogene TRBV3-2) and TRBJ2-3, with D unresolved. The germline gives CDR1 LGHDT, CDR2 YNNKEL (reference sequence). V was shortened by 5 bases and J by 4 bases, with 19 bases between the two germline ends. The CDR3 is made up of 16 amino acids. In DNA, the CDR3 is TGTGCCAGCAGCTTCAGACTCGTTTCCCCCCCAGATACGCAGTATTTT. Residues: CASSFRLVSPPDTQYF.

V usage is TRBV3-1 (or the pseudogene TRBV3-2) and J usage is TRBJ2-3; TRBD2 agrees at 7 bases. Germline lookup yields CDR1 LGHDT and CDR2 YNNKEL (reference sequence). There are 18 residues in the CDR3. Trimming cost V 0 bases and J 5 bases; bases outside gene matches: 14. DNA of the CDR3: TGTGCCAGCAGCCAAGATGCCCGGTTGTCAGGGAGGGTAGATACGCAGTATTTT. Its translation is CASSQDARLSGRVDTQYF.